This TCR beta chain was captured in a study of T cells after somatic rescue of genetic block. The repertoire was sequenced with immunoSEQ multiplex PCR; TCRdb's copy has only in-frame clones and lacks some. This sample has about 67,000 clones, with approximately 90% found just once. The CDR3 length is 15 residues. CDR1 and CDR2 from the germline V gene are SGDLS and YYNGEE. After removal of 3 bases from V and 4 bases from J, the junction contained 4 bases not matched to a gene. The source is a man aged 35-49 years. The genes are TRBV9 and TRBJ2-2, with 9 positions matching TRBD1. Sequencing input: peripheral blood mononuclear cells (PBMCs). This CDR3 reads CASSGDRAGTGELFF. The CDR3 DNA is TGTGCCAGCAGCGGGGACAGGGCGGGCACCGGGGAGCTGTTTTTT.